This T cell receptor (beta chain) emerged from a study of T cell repertoires in cytomegalovirus infection. For the study at large: Both a matching HLA type and CMV infection were indicated by public TCR beta signatures.

This clonotype has a count of ten or more. Its antigen is unknown. TCRdb independently ran MiXCR on the reads; one entry per CDR3 protein. The table has approximately 240,000 distinct CDR3 sequences, approximately 13% seen once. Study outcomes and limitations: CMV carriers with the relevant HLA were identified by cumulative public TCR beta family frequency. There were HLA-C-restricted CMV-specific TCR beta clonotypes dominating the ex vivo response.

The CDR3 spans 13 residues. The V gene's germline CDR1 is SGHTA and CDR2 FQGNSA. Trimming removed 5 bases from V and 4 bases from J, with 11 bases in between. The sample taken for sequencing was PBMCs. This sequence originates from a human donor in good health (CMV status not recorded). Some clones in this sample may be carry-over from other donors' samples. The chain couples TRBV7-2 to TRBJ1-2; possibly TRBD1 for D (6 bases). Written as DNA, the CDR3 is TGTGCCAGCAGCGTCCTACAGGGCTATGGCTACACCTTC. It translates to CASSVLQGYGYTF. Supplemented by reference TRBV7-2 and TRBJ1-2, the full variable domain reads GAGVSQSPSNKVTEKGKDVELRCDPISGHTALYWYRQSLGQGLEFLIYFQGNSAPDKSGLPSDRFSAERTGGSVSTLTIQRTQQEDSAVYLCASSVLQGYGYTFGSGTRLTVV.